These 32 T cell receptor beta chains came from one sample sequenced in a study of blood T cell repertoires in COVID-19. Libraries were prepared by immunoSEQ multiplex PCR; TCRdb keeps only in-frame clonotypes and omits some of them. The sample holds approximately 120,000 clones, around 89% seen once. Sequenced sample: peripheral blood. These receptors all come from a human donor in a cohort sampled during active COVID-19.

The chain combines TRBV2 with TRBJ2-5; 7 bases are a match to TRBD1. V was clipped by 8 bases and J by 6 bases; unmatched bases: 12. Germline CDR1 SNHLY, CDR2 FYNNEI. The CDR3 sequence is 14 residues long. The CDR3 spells CASSSQDRTKTQYF. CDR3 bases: TGTGCCAGCTCTTCACAGGACAGGACGAAGACCCAGTACTTC.

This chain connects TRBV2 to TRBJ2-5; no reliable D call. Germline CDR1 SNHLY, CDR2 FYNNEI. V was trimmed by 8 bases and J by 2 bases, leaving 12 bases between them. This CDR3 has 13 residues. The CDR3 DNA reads TGTGCCAGCGTCAGGAAAAGACAAGAGACCCAGTACTTC. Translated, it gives CASVRKRQETQYF.

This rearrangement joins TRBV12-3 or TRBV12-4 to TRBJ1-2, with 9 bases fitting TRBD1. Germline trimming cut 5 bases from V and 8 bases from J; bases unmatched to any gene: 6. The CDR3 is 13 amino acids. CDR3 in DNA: TGTGCCAGCAGTGCGGGACAGGGTCAAGGCTACACCTTC. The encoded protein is CASSAGQGQGYTF.

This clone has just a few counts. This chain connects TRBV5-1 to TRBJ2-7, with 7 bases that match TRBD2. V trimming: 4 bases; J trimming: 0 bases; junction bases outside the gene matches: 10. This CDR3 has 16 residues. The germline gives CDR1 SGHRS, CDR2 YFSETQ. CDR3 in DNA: TGCGCCAGCAGCGACCCGGGGGGAGGGAGCTCCTACGAGCAGTACTTC. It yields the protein CASSDPGGGSSYEQYF.

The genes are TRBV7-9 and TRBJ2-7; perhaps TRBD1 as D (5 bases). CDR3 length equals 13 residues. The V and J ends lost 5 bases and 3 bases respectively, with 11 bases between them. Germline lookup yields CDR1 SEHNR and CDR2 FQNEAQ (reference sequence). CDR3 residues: CASSRSDSYEQYF. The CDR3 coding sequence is TGTGCCAGCAGCCGGAGCGACAGCTACGAGCAGTACTTC.

CDR3 protein: CASSLVLDRVRGYTF. For the CDR3, the DNA is TGTGCCAGCAGCTTAGTCCTGGACAGGGTGAGGGGCTACACCTTC. The rearrangement uses TRBV11-2 and TRBJ1-2, with 8 bases fitting TRBD1. Trimming at V came to 1 base and at J to 8 bases, leaving 9 bases not matched to a gene. The germline CDR1 and CDR2 sequences are SGHAT and FQNNGV. The CDR3 length is 15 residues.

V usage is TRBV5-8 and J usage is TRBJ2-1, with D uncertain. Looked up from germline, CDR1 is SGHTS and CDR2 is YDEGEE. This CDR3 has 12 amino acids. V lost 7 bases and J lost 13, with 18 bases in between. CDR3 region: CASGRQDQSQFF. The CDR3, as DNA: TGTGCCAGCGGCCGACAAGACCAAAGTCAGTTCTTC. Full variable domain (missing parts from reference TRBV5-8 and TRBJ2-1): EAGVTQSPTHLIKTRGQQATLRCSPISGHTSVYWYQQALGLGLQFLLWYDEGEERNRGNFPPRFSGRQFPNYSSELNVNALELEDSALYLCASGRQDQSQFFGPGTRLTVL.

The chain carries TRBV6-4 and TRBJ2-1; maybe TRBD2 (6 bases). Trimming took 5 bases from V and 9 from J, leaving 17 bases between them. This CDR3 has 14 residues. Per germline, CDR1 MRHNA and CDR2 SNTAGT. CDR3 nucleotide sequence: TGTGCCAGCAGTCCTGGGTGGGGGGAGGCTGAGCAGTTCTTC. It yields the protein CASSPGWGEAEQFF.

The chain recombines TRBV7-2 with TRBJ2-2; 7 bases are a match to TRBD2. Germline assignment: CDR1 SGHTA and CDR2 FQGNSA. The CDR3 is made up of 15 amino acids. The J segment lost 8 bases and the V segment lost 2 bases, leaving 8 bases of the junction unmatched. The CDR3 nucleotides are TGTGCCAGCAGCTTACGACTAGCTGCGATAGGGGAGCTGTTTTTT. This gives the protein CASSLRLAAIGELFF.

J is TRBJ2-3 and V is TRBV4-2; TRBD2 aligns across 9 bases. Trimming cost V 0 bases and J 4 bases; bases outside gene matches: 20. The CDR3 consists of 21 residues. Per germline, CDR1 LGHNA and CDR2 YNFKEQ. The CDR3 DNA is TGTGCCAGCAGCCAAGATTCTACCCCCCGGGCGGGAGGGCGGTCTGCAGATACGCAGTATTTT. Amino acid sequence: CASSQDSTPRAGGRSADTQYF.

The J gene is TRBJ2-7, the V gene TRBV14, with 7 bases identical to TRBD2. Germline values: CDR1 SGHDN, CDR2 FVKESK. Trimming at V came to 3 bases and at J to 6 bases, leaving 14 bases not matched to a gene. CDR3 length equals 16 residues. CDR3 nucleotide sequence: TGTGCCAGCAGCCATCTTGGGGACTATACGGGTTCCGAGCAGTACTTC. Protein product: CASSHLGDYTGSEQYF.

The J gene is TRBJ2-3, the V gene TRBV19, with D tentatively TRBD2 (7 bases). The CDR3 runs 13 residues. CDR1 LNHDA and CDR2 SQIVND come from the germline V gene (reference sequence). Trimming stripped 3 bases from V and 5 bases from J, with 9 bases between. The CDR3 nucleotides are TGTGCCAGTAGTATGCGGGGGCGAGATACGCAGTATTTT. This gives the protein CASSMRGRDTQYF.

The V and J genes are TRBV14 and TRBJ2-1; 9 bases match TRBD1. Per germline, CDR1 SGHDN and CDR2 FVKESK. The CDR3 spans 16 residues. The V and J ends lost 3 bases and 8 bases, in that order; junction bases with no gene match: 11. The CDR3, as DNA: TGTGCCAGCAGCCAGAACAGGGGGCGATTTCTGGATGAGCAGTTCTTC. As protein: CASSQNRGRFLDEQFF.

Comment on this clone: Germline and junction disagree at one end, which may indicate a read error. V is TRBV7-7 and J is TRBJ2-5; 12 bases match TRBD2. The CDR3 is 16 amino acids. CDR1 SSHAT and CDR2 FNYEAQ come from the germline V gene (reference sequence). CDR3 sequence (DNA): TGTGCTAGCAGCTCCAGACTAGCGGGGGCAAAAGAGACCCAGTACTTC. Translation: CASSSRLAGAKETQYF.

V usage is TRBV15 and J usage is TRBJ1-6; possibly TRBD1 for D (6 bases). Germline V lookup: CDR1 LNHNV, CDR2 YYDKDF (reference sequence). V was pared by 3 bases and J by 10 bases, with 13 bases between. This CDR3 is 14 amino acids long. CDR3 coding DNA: TGTGCCACCAGCAGCCGGGGGGGCAACTCACCCCTCCACTTT. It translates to CATSSRGGNSPLHF.

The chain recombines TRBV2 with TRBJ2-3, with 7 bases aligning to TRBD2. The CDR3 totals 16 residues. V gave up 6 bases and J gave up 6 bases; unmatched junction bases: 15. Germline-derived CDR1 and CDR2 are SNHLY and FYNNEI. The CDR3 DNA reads TGTGCCAGCAGCCGAAGTGGCAGCGGGATGTGGGATACGCAGTATTTT. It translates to CASSRSGSGMWDTQYF.

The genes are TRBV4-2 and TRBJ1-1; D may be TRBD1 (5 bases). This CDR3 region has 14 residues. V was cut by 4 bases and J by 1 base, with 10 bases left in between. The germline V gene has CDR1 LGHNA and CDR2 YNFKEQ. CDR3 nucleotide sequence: TGTGCCAGCAGCCGAAGACAGCAGAACACTGAAGCTTTCTTT. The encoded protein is CASSRRQQNTEAFF.

CDR3 DNA: TGTGCCAGCAGCAGTAATGAGTTTGCCAAAAACATTCAGTACTTC. This encodes CASSSNEFAKNIQYF. V gene TRBV5-6 combines with J gene TRBJ2-4, with unresolved D. V gave up 4 bases and J gave up 1 base, with 12 bases separating them. CDR1 and CDR2 from the germline V gene are SGHDT and YYEEEE. The length of the CDR3 is 15 residues.

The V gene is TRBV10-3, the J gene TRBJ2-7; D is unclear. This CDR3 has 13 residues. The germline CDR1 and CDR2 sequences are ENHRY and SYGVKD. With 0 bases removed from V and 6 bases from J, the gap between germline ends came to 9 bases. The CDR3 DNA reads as TGTGCCATCAGTGAGTCCACTTTTGTCGAGCAGTACTTC. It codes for CAISESTFVEQYF.

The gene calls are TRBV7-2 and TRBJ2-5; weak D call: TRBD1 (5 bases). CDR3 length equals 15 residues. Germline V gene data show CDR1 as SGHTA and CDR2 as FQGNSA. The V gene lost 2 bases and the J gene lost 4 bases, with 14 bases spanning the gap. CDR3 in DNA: TGTGCCAGCAGCTTATATGGGGCTGTGGGAGAGACCCAGTACTTC. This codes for CASSLYGAVGETQYF.

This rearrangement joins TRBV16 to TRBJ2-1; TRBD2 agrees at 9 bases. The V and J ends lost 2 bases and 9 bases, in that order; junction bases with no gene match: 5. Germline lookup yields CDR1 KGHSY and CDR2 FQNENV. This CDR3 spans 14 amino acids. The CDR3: CASSQAGGRFEQFF. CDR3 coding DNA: TGTGCCAGCAGCCAAGCGGGGGGGCGCTTTGAGCAGTTCTTC.

This CDR3 reads CAIGQGDGNQPQHF. DNA for the CDR3: TGTGCCATAGGACAGGGGGATGGCAATCAGCCCCAGCATTTT. V gene TRBV10-3 combines with J gene TRBJ1-5; 10 bases align to TRBD1. The CDR3 contains 14 residues. Germline lookup yields CDR1 ENHRY and CDR2 SYGVKD. J lost 2 bases, V lost 9 bases, and 4 bases had no gene match.

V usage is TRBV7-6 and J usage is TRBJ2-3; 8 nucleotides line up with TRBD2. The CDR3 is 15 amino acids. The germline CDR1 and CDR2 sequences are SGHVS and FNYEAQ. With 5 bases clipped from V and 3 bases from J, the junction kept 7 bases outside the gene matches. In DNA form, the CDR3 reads TGTGCCAGCAGCCCGATGACTAGCGCAACAGATACGCAGTATTTT. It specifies CASSPMTSATDTQYF.

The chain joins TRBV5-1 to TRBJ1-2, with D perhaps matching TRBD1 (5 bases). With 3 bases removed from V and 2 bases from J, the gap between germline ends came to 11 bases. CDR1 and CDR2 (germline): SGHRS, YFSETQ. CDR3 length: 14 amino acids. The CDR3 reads CASSSRGGNYGYTF. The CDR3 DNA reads TGCGCCAGCAGCTCCCGGGGGGGGAACTATGGCTACACCTTC. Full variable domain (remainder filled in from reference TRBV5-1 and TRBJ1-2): KAGVTQTPRYLIKTRGQQVTLSCSPISGHRSVSWYQQTPGQGLQFLFEYFSETQRNKGNFPGRFSGRQFSNSRSEMNVSTLELGDSALYLCASSSRGGNYGYTFGSGTRLTVV.

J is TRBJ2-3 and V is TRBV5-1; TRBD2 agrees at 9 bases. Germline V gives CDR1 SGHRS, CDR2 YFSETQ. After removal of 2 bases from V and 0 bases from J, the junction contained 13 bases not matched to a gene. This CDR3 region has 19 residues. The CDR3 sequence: CASSFFGGGAGISTDTQYF. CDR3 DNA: TGCGCCAGCAGCTTTTTCGGCGGGGGGGCCGGGATCAGCACAGATACGCAGTATTTT.

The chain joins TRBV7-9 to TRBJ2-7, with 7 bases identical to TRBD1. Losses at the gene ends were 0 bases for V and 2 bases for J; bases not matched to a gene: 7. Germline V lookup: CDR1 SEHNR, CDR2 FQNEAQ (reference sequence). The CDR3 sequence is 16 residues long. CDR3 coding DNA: TGTGCCAGCAGCTTAGCGGGTCGGCAGGGGGCCTACGAGCAGTACTTC. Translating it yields CASSLAGRQGAYEQYF.

The CDR3 sequence is CASSEEGVYNQPQHF. CDR3 nucleotides: TGTGCCAGCAGTGAAGAGGGGGTCTACAATCAGCCCCAGCATTTT. The chain is built from TRBV6-1 and TRBJ1-5; D might be TRBD1 (6 bases). The length of the CDR3 is 15 residues. The germline V gene has CDR1 MNHNS and CDR2 SASEGT. Trimming took 1 base from V and 3 from J, leaving 10 bases between them.

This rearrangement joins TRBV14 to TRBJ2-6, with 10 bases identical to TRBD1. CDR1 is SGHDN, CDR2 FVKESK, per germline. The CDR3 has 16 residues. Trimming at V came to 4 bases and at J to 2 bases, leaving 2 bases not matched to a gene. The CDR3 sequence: CASSLDRGTGANVLTF. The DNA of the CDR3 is TGTGCCAGCAGCCTGGACAGGGGGACTGGGGCCAACGTCCTGACTTTC. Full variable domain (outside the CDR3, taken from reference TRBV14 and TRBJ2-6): EAGVTQFPSHSVIEKGQTVTLRCDPISGHDNLYWYRRVMGKEIKFLLHFVKESKQDESGMPNNRFLAERTGGTYSTLKVQPAELEDSGVYFCASSLDRGTGANVLTFGAGSRLTVL.

Here the CDR3 DNA reads TGTGCCACCAGCAGAGATCACTCTGGGGCCAACGTCCTGACTTTC. It translates to CATSRDHSGANVLTF. The V gene is TRBV15, the J gene TRBJ2-6, with unresolved D. CDR3 length: 15 residues. V was trimmed by 0 bases and J by 0 bases, leaving 3 bases between them. Germline CDR1 LNHNV, CDR2 YYDKDF (reference sequence).

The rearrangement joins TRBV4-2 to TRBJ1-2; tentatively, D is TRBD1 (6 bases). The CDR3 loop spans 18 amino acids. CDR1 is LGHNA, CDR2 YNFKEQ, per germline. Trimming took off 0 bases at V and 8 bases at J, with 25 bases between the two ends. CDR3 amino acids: CASSQDVREADRSGGYTF. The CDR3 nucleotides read TGTGCCAGCAGCCAAGACGTTAGAGAAGCAGACAGGTCGGGAGGCTACACCTTC.

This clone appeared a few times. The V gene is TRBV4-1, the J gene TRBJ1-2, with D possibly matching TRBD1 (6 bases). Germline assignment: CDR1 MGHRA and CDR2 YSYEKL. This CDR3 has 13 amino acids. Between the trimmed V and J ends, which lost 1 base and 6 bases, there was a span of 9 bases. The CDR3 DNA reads TGCGCCAGCAGCCAAGGGACAGAAAATGGCTACACCTTC. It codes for CASSQGTENGYTF.

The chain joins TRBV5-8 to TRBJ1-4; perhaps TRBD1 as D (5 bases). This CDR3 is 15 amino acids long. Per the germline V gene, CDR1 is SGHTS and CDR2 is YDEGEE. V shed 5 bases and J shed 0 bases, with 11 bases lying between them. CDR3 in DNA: TGTGCCAGCAGATTTCAGGGTACAACTAATGAAAAACTGTTTTTT. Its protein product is CASRFQGTTNEKLFF.